Shown below are 23 T cell receptor beta chains from a single sample sequenced in a study of a mutant IDH1 vaccine in newly diagnosed glioma. The antigens these receptors bind are not known. Assay used: immunoSEQ multiplex PCR; TCRdb lists only in-frame clones, some missing. The sample lists roughly 30,000 clones, 88% seen once, with approximately 2.4% in the top ten. Time point meaning: week 23, last vaccination. With topical imiquimod, each dose of the vaccine consisted of 300 ug of mutant IDH1 20-mer peptide. Specimen: PBMCs, collected from a glioma patient whose treatment included an IDH1 peptide vaccine. The source of these receptors is a man aged 35 to 55 with glioma.

The chain has TRBV27 and TRBJ2-3; D remains unclear. The length of the CDR3 is 15 residues. Germline-derived CDR1 and CDR2 are MNHEY and SMNVEV (reference sequence). The germline V and J ends were trimmed by 6 bases and 0 bases, with 13 bases remaining between them. CDR3 loop: CASRRLQASTDTQYF. In nucleotides, the CDR3 is TGTGCCAGCAGGCGTCTCCAAGCGAGCACAGATACGCAGTATTTT.

This chain links TRBV15 with TRBJ2-1, with 9 bases matching TRBD2. The V gene's germline CDR1 is LNHNV and CDR2 YYDKDF (reference sequence). J lost 3 bases, V lost 4 bases, and 7 bases had no gene match. The CDR3 runs 16 residues. CDR3 coding DNA: TGTGCCACCAGCATATTAATGCGGGAGGGCTACAATGAGCAGTTCTTC. Translated, it gives CATSILMREGYNEQFF.

The chain couples TRBV29-1 to TRBJ2-2; no clear D. Trimming cost V 4 bases and J 1 base, with 7 bases left between them. CDR3 size: 13 residues. Germline CDR1 and CDR2: SQVTM and ANQGSEA. The CDR3 DNA is TGCAGCGTTGGGGCAGGGAACACCGGGGAGCTGTTTTTT. Amino acid sequence: CSVGAGNTGELFF.

The V and J genes are TRBV6-1 and TRBJ2-5; D is unresolved. V lost 8 bases, J lost 2 bases, and 12 bases lay in between. CDR1 is MNHNS and CDR2 is SASEGT in the germline V gene. There are 13 residues in the CDR3. The CDR3 is CASGRDGQETQYF. The DNA of the CDR3 is TGTGCCAGCGGAAGAGACGGACAAGAGACCCAGTACTTC.

The V call is TRBV2, the J call TRBJ2-2; D ambiguous. Per the germline V gene, CDR1 is SNHLY and CDR2 is FYNNEI. This CDR3 comprises 14 residues. Trimming pared 1 base from V and 2 bases from J, leaving 5 bases between. The CDR3 coding sequence is TGTGCCAGCAGTGAAGGGCCAAACACCGGGGAGCTGTTTTTT. This gives the protein CASSEGPNTGELFF.

The CDR3 DNA reads as TGTGCCAGCAGCTTATTCCGCGGTCAAGAGACCCAGTACTTC. It translates to CASSLFRGQETQYF. V gene TRBV7-2 combines with J gene TRBJ2-5; D not certain. The ends were cut back, 2 bases at V and 2 bases at J, with 9 bases in the middle. Germline V gene lookup returns CDR1 SGHTA and CDR2 FQGNSA. The CDR3 spans 14 residues.

In its sample, this clone was seen once. This sequence joins TRBV6-5 and TRBJ2-7, with TRBD1 matching over 9 bases. V shed 2 bases and J 4 bases; nucleotides not matched to a gene: 6. Per the germline V gene, CDR1 is MNHEY and CDR2 is SVGAGI. The CDR3 is 15 amino acids. The CDR3 DNA reads TGTGCCAGCAGTTACGGGACAGGGTATTTGTACGAGCAGTACTTC. Translating gives CASSYGTGYLYEQYF.

The J gene is TRBJ1-2, the V gene TRBV7-9; no clear D gene. The CDR3 has 14 amino acids. Germline V lookup: CDR1 SEHNR, CDR2 FQNEAQ (reference sequence). V was pared by 7 bases and J by 5 bases, with 17 bases between. The CDR3 here is CASNYGGVGYGYTF. The CDR3 nucleotides read TGTGCCAGCAATTACGGTGGGGTTGGGTATGGCTACACCTTC.

The table lists this clone with a count of one. The rearrangement uses TRBV27 and TRBJ1-3, with D maybe TRBD1 (6 bases). Trimming removed 3 bases from V and 3 bases from J, with 12 bases in between. The length of the CDR3 is 15 residues. Germline CDR1 MNHEY, CDR2 SMNVEV (reference sequence). CDR3 bases: TGTGCCAGCAGTTTGATGGGGGCACTTGGAAACACCATATATTTT. This translates into CASSLMGALGNTIYF.

The rearrangement uses TRBV6-1 and TRBJ2-4; possible D gene TRBD1, 6 bases. Trimming removed 4 bases at V and 2 bases at J, with 21 bases between. Per germline, CDR1 MNHNS and CDR2 SASEGT. The CDR3 runs 18 residues. The CDR3 sequence: CASSAGPQGWDSKNIQYF. The CDR3 bases are TGTGCCAGCAGTGCCGGACCACAGGGTTGGGATTCCAAAAACATTCAGTACTTC.

The V gene is TRBV7-2, the J gene TRBJ2-1, with 11 bases aligning to TRBD2. CDR3 length: 15 residues. Germline CDR1 and CDR2: SGHTA and FQGNSA. V lost 6 bases, J lost 7 bases, and 8 bases stayed unmatched. CDR3 bases: TGTGCCAGCAGTCAGACTAGCGGGAAGGTAAATGAGCAGTTCTTC. Translation: CASSQTSGKVNEQFF.

The CDR3 here is CASSLGQSYGYTF. The CDR3 nucleotides read TGCGCCAGCAGCTTAGGCCAGAGCTACGGCTACACCTTC. The chain recombines TRBV5-1 with TRBJ1-2; D is uncertain. V was clipped by 2 bases and J by 8 bases, with 13 bases between them. Looked up from germline, CDR1 is SGHRS and CDR2 is YFSETQ. The CDR3 length is 13 residues.

The V and J genes are TRBV6-6 and TRBJ2-1; tentatively, D is TRBD1 (5 bases). CDR3 length: 14 residues. Germline lookup yields CDR1 MNHNY and CDR2 SVGAGI (reference sequence). V lost 5 bases, J lost 6 bases, and 14 bases lay in between. In nucleotides, the CDR3 is TGTGCCAGCAGTACTACCCCTACAGGCAATGAGCAGTTCTTC. Its translation is CASSTTPTGNEQFF.

The chain combines TRBV7-9 with TRBJ2-5; tentatively, D is TRBD2 (6 bases). Germline V lookup: CDR1 SEHNR, CDR2 FQNEAQ (reference sequence). Trimming stripped 1 base from V and 4 bases from J, with 13 bases between. The CDR3 runs 15 residues. This CDR3 reads CASSLVSGGIETQYF. CDR3 coding DNA: TGTGCCAGCAGCTTAGTTTCTGGCGGGATAGAGACCCAGTACTTC.

With regard to this clone: The junction shows a germline mismatch at one end, possibly a read error. The rearrangement links TRBV10-3 to TRBJ2-1; 14 bases line up with TRBD2. Looked up from germline, CDR1 is ENHRY and CDR2 is SYGVKD. The CDR3 totals 15 residues. CDR3 sequence reads: CAISGGLAGAGEQLF. The CDR3 DNA follows: TGTGCCATCAGTGGGGGACTAGCGGGGGCCGGTGAGCAGCTCTTC.

The V and J genes are TRBV6-5 and TRBJ2-7; D gene unclear. CDR1 is MNHEY, CDR2 SVGAGI, per germline. The CDR3 runs 13 residues. The germline V and J ends were trimmed by 6 bases and 0 bases, with 9 bases remaining between them. CDR3 amino acids: CASRTAFSYEQYF. The CDR3 region has the DNA TGTGCCAGCAGGACTGCCTTCTCCTACGAGCAGTACTTC.

V gene TRBV29-1 combines with J gene TRBJ1-2; no firm D call. V lost 6 bases and J 8 bases, leaving 10 bases between the germline ends. The CDR3 consists of 10 residues. Germline V lookup: CDR1 SQVTM, CDR2 ANQGSEA. The CDR3 DNA reads as TGCAGCGTATCAGAAAGCGGCTACACCTTC. Residues: CSVSESGYTF.

The chain has TRBV2 and TRBJ2-2, with a tentative D call TRBD2 (6 bases). The CDR3 is 13 amino acids. The V end was cut by 5 bases, the J end by 6 bases, with 10 bases between. Germline CDR1 is SNHLY and CDR2 is FYNNEI. The CDR3 DNA follows: TGTGCCAGCAGTCGGGAGCGGGCCGGGGAGCTGTTTTTT. Its translation is CASSRERAGELFF.

The chain couples TRBV25-1 to TRBJ1-3, with TRBD1 identical over 7 bases. The V and J ends lost 3 bases and 2 bases, in that order; junction bases with no gene match: 7. CDR1 MGHDK and CDR2 SYGVNS come from the germline V gene. The CDR3 is 16 residues long. DNA of the CDR3: TGTGCCAGCAGTGACCCGTTCAGGGGGACTGGAAACACCATATATTTT. Encoded protein: CASSDPFRGTGNTIYF. Variable domain in full (rest from reference TRBV25-1 and TRBJ1-3): EADIYQTPRYLVIGTGKKITLECSQTMGHDKMYWYQQDPGMELHLIHYSYGVNSTEKGDLSSESTVSRIRTEHFPLTLESARPSHTSQYLCASSDPFRGTGNTIYFGEGSWLTVV.

CDR3: CASSRGFKETQYF. CDR3 in DNA: TGCGCCAGCAGCCGGGGGTTCAAAGAGACCCAGTACTTC. This sequence joins TRBV4-1 and TRBJ2-5; D is tentatively TRBD1 or TRBD2 (5 bases each). Germline loops: CDR1 MGHRA, CDR2 YSYEKL. The CDR3 length is 13 residues. V dropped 4 bases and J dropped 3 bases, with 9 bases sitting between them.

This clone was observed a single time. The rearrangement joins TRBV6-5 to TRBJ1-2; 8 bases map to TRBD1. The CDR3 has 15 amino acids. Unmatched junction bases numbered 9, after V lost 5 bases and J lost 4 bases. CDR1 and CDR2 from the germline V gene are MNHEY and SVGAGI. The chain's CDR3 is CASSTTGEYTYGYTF. In DNA, the CDR3 is TGTGCCAGCAGTACGACAGGGGAGTATACCTATGGCTACACCTTC.

The chain couples TRBV6-6 to TRBJ2-2; weak D call: TRBD1 (5 bases). The CDR3 spans 16 residues. Looked up from germline, CDR1 is MNHNY and CDR2 is SVGAGI (reference sequence). Between the trimmed V and J ends, which lost 0 bases and 5 bases, there was a span of 13 bases. This chain's CDR3 is CASSYSGVSSTGELFF. DNA for the CDR3: TGTGCCAGCAGTTACTCAGGGGTCAGTTCGACCGGGGAGCTGTTTTTT.

The rearrangement links TRBV5-6 to TRBJ2-5, with TRBD1 identical over 7 bases. CDR1 SGHDT and CDR2 YYEEEE come from the germline V gene. The CDR3 runs to 14 residues. Trimming took 1 base from V and 6 from J; bases not matched to a gene: 6. In nucleotides, the CDR3 is TGTGCCAGCAGCTTGCCCGACAGGGTGCAGACCCAGTACTTC. As protein: CASSLPDRVQTQYF.